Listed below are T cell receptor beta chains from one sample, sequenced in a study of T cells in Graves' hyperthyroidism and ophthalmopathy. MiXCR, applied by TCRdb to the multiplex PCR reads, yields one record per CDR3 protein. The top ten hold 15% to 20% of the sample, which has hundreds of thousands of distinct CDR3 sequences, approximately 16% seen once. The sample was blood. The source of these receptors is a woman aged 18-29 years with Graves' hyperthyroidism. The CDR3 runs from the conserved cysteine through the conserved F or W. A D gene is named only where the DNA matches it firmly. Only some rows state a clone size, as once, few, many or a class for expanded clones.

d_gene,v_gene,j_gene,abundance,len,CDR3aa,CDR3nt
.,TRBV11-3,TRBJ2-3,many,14,CASSPRTSVISQYF,TGTGCCAGCAGCCCAAGGACAAGCGTAATCTCGCAGTATTTT
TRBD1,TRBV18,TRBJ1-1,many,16,CASSPRDRGQGTEAFF,TGTGCCAGCTCACCCAGGGACAGGGGGCAGGGCACTGAAGCTTTCTTT
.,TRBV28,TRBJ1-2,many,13,CASTLHLDYGYTF,TGTGCCAGCACCCTTCACCTAGACTATGGCTACACCTTC
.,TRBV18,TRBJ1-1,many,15,CASSPAGSQNTEAFF,TGTGCCAGCTCACCAGCAGGGAGTCAGAACACTGAAGCTTTCTTT
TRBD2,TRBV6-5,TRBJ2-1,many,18,CASSYSGLAGELYNEQFF,TGTGCCAGCAGTTACTCCGGACTAGCGGGGGAGCTCTACAATGAGCAGTTCTTC
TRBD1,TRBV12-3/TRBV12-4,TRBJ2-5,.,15,CASSLADRAQETQYF,TGTGCCAGCAGTTTGGCGGACAGGGCTCAAGAGACCCAGTACTTC
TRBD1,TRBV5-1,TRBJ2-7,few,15,CASSLSGTASGEQYF,TGCGCCAGCAGCCTCTCCGGGACAGCCTCCGGGGAGCAGTACTTC
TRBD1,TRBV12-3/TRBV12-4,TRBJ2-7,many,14,CASSLRTGRSEQYF,TGTGCCAGCAGCTTACGGACAGGGAGAAGCGAGCAGTACTTC
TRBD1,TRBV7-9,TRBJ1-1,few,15,CASSSPGQGVSEAFF,TGTGCCAGCAGCTCCCCGGGACAGGGGGTTTCTGAAGCTTTCTTT
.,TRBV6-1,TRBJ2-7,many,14,CASRRTETAYEQYF,TGTGCCAGCAGAAGGACAGAGACAGCCTACGAGCAGTACTTC
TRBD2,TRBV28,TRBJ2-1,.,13,CASRPGLADEQFF,TGTGCCAGCAGGCCGGGACTAGCAGATGAGCAGTTCTTC
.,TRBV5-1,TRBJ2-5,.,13,CASSLVQEETQYF,TGCGCCAGCAGCTTGGTCCAGGAGGAGACCCAGTACTTC
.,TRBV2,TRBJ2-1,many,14,CASSDREAGNEQFF,TGTGCCAGCAGCGACAGGGAGGCTGGTAATGAGCAGTTCTTC
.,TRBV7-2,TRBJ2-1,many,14,CASSALGGPNEQFF,TGTGCCAGCAGCGCCCTTGGGGGTCCAAATGAGCAGTTCTTC
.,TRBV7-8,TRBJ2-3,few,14,CASTPSLDTDTQYF,TGTGCCAGCACCCCAAGTCTCGACACAGATACGCAGTATTTT
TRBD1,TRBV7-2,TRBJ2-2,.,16,CASSLAPGQITGELFF,TGTGCCAGCAGCTTAGCCCCGGGACAGATCACCGGGGAGCTGTTTTTT
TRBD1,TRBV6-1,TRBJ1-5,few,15,CASSKRTGGGQPQHF,TGTGCCAGCAGTAAACGGACAGGGGGCGGTCAGCCCCAGCATTTT
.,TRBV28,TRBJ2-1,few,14,CASRKIAGYNEQFF,TGTGCCAGCAGGAAAATCGCAGGGTACAATGAGCAGTTCTTC
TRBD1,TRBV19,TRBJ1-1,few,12,CTSSKGQGKAFF,TGTACCAGTAGTAAGGGACAGGGGAAAGCTTTCTTT
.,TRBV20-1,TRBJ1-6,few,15,CSARAGRPGNSPLHF,TGCAGTGCTAGAGCGGGCCGCCCCGGCAATTCACCCCTCCACTTT
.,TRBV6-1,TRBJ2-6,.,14,CASSAPSGANVLTF,TGTGCCAGCAGTGCCCCGTCTGGGGCCAACGTCCTGACTTTC
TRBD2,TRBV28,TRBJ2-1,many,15,CASSAEASGGNEQFF,TGTGCCAGCAGTGCGGAGGCTAGCGGGGGAAATGAGCAGTTCTTC
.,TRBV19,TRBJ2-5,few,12,CASSSRLETQYF,TGTGCCAGTAGTTCCCGACTAGAGACCCAGTACTTC
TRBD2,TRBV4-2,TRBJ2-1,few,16,CASSQESGGAYNEQFF,TGTGCCAGCAGCCAAGAAAGCGGGGGGGCCTACAATGAGCAGTTCTTC
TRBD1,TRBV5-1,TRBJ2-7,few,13,CASSFGDRDEQYF,TGCGCCAGCAGCTTTGGTGACAGGGACGAGCAGTACTTC
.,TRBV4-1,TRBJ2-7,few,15,CASSQNTPHPYEQYF,TGCGCCAGCAGCCAAAATACCCCACACCCCTACGAGCAGTACTTC
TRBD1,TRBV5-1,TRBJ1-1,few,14,CATGTGGARTEAFF,TGCGCCACTGGGACAGGGGGCGCTCGAACTGAAGCTTTCTTT
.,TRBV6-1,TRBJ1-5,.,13,CASSVGGFGPQHF,TGTGCCAGCAGTGTGGGCGGGTTCGGGCCCCAGCATTTT
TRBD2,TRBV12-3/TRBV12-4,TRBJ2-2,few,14,CASPAGGPNGELFF,TGTGCCAGCCCAGCGGGGGGGCCGAACGGGGAGCTGTTTTTT
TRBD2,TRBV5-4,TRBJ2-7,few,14,CASSSAGSGLEQYF,TGTGCCAGCAGCTCAGCGGGGTCGGGTCTCGAGCAGTACTTC
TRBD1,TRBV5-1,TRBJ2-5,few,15,CASFFGTGEEETQYF,TGCGCCAGCTTCTTCGGGACAGGAGAAGAGGAGACCCAGTACTTC
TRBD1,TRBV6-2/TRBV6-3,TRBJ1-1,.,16,CASSSPDRGLLTEAFF,TGTGCCAGCAGTTCCCCTGACAGGGGGCTGCTCACTGAAGCTTTCTTT
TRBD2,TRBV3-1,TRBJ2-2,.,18,CASSQVGNSGRKTGELFF,TGTGCCAGCAGCCAAGTGGGCAATAGCGGGAGGAAGACCGGGGAGCTGTTTTTT
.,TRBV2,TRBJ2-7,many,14,CASSPGPGPYEQYF,TGTGCCAGCAGTCCCGGGCCGGGACCCTACGAGCAGTACTTC
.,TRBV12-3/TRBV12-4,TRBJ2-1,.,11,CASSPDSLQFF,TGTGCCAGCAGCCCAGACTCGTTGCAGTTCTTC
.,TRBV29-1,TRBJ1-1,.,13,CSVRTGMDTEAFF,TGCAGCGTCCGGACGGGAATGGACACTGAAGCTTTCTTT
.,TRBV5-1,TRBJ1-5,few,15,CASSLGVGGTDPQHF,TGCGCCAGCAGCTTGGGGGTAGGGGGGACTGATCCCCAGCATTTT
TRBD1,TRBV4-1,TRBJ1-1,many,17,CASSQEVLRTGGTEAFF,TGCGCCAGCAGCCAAGAGGTTCTGAGGACAGGAGGGACTGAAGCTTTCTTT
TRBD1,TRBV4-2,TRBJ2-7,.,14,CASTPGQGPYEQYF,TGTGCCAGCACTCCGGGACAGGGCCCCTACGAGCAGTACTTC
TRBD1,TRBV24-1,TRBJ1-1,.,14,CATSETGAGTEAFF,TGTGCCACCAGTGAAACAGGGGCGGGTACTGAAGCTTTCTTT
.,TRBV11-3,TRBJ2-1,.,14,CASSLDPTDNEQFF,TGTGCCAGCAGCTTAGACCCCACGGACAATGAGCAGTTCTTC
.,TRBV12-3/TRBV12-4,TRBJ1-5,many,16,CASSLGKDSGVQPQHF,TGTGCCAGCAGTTTAGGCAAGGACAGCGGGGTTCAGCCCCAGCATTTT
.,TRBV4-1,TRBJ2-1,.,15,CASSKEPSSYNEQFF,TGCGCCAGCAGTAAGGAACCAAGCTCCTACAATGAGCAGTTCTTC
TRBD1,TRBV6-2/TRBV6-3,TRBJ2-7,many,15,CASRSSGTGGHEQYF,TGTGCCAGCAGATCCTCCGGGACAGGGGGACACGAGCAGTACTTC
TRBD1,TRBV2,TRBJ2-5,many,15,CASSRRDRGQETQYF,TGTGCCAGCAGTCGAAGGGACAGGGGGCAAGAGACCCAGTACTTC
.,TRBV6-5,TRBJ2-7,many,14,CASSYLTSSYEQYF,TGTGCCAGCAGTTACCTCACTAGCTCCTACGAGCAGTACTTC
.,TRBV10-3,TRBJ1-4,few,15,CAISEEGRTKEKLFF,TGTGCCATCAGTGAGGAGGGGAGGACAAAGGAAAAACTGTTTTTT
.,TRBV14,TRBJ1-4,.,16,CASSQTDRATNEKLFF,TGTGCCAGCAGCCAAACAGACAGAGCAACTAATGAAAAACTGTTTTTT
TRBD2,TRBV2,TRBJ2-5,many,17,CASETGTSGTPQETQYF,TGTGCCAGCGAAACCGGGACTAGCGGGACGCCTCAAGAGACCCAGTACTTC
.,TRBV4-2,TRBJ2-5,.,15,CASSQGRGDQETQYF,TGTGCCAGCAGCCAAGGGCGGGGTGACCAAGAGACCCAGTACTTC
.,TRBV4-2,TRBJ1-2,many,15,CASSQDPGKNYGYTF,TGTGCCAGCAGCCAAGACCCAGGGAAGAACTATGGCTACACCTTC
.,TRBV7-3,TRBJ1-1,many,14,CASSLGGADTEAFF,TGTGCCAGCAGCTTAGGCGGCGCCGACACTGAAGCTTTCTTT
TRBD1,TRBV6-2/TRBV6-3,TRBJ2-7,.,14,CASSRDRVGYEQYF,TGTGCCAGCAGTCGCGACAGGGTTGGGTACGAGCAGTACTTC
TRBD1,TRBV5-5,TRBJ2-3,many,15,CASSPRDRGIDTQYF,TGTGCCAGCAGCCCCAGGGACAGGGGAATAGATACGCAGTATTTT
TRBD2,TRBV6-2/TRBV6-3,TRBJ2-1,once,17,CASSYSIGLAGDDEQFF,TGTGCCAGCAGTTACTCAATTGGGCTAGCGGGAGATGATGAGCAGTTCTTC